These 15 T cell receptor beta chains were sequenced from one sample in a study of beta chain features in type 1 diabetes. The investigators reverse transcribed all of the isolated RNA, so they sequenced expressed TCRB transcripts. The protocol was immunoSEQ multiplex PCR, while the TCRdb copy is restricted to in-frame clones and leaves out a portion. Here the sample spans almost 350,000 clones, roughly 8% being singletons. The sequenced sample was central memory CD4+ T cells from blood. These receptors were obtained from a woman between 18 and 30 years old in good health.

This clone was detected only once. The chain combines TRBV5-4 with TRBJ2-3, with D possibly TRBD2 on 6 matching bases. CDR1 is SGHNT and CDR2 is YYREEE in the germline V gene (reference sequence). The CDR3 loop spans 16 amino acids. V was pared by 4 bases and J by 0 bases, with 15 bases between. CDR3 bases: TGTGCCAGCAGCCGGGTCGGGGACTTAAGCACAGATACGCAGTATTTT. It translates to CASSRVGDLSTDTQYF.

This clone was seen at least ten times. This chain connects TRBV6-5 to TRBJ2-3; the match to TRBD1 covers 9 bases. CDR3 length: 16 residues. Germline loops: CDR1 MNHEY, CDR2 SVGAGI. Losses at the gene ends were 2 bases for V and 2 bases for J; bases not matched to a gene: 5. CDR3 amino acids: CASSYIGQGSTDTQYF. The CDR3 DNA follows: TGTGCCAGCAGTTACATTGGACAGGGGTCCACAGATACGCAGTATTTT.

The V and J genes are TRBV6-5 and TRBJ2-5, with a weak D call TRBD1 (6 bases). CDR1 and CDR2 from the germline V gene are MNHEY and SVGAGI. Trimming stripped 5 bases from V and 4 bases from J, with 14 bases between. This CDR3 comprises 14 residues. CDR3 sequence (DNA): TGTGCCAGCAGTCAGGGCTGGGGGCCAGAGACCCAGTACTTC. Translating gives CASSQGWGPETQYF.

V gene TRBV7-2 combines with J gene TRBJ2-4; 7 bases are shared with TRBD2. This CDR3 contains 19 residues. Trimming at V came to 2 bases and at J to 8 bases, leaving 21 bases not matched to a gene. Germline V gene data show CDR1 as SGHTA and CDR2 as FQGNSA. CDR3 DNA sequence: TGTGCCAGCAGCTTACACCCGCGGGAGAGGAGGACCCTCCGCGACATTCAGTACTTC. It translates to CASSLHPRERRTLRDIQYF.

This clone was seen only a few times. The chain combines TRBV9 with TRBJ2-7; D not resolved. V shed 4 bases and J shed 2 bases, with 16 bases lying between them. Germline assignment: CDR1 SGDLS and CDR2 YYNGEE. CDR3 length equals 15 residues. CDR3 region: CASSQNPQATYEQYF. CDR3 nucleotides: TGTGCCAGCAGCCAAAACCCCCAGGCTACCTACGAGCAGTACTTC.

This clone was seen a handful of times. Other DNA sequences in the same sample also yield this CDR3. The J gene is TRBJ2-5, the V gene TRBV6-5; 7 bases fit TRBD1. V was pared by 5 bases and J by 1 base, with 4 bases of the junction left unmatched. Germline assignment: CDR1 MNHEY and CDR2 SVGAGI. The CDR3 extends over 14 amino acids. The CDR3 loop is CASSQAGGQETQYF. The CDR3 DNA sequence: TGTGCCAGCAGTCAAGCAGGGGGCCAAGAGACCCAGTACTTC.

This chain links TRBV19 with TRBJ2-2; D is perhaps TRBD2 (6 bases). The CDR3 is 12 residues long. V was shortened by 7 bases and J by 6 bases, with 9 bases between the two germline ends. Germline CDR1 reads LNHDA; CDR2 reads SQIVND (reference sequence). As DNA, the CDR3 is TGTGCCAGTACCCGACTAGCCGGGGAGCTGTTTTTT. Its protein is CASTRLAGELFF.

This chain links TRBV18 with TRBJ2-1; D call uncertain. Trimming cost V 4 bases and J 0 bases, with 10 bases left between them. CDR3 length: 15 residues. Germline V gene data show CDR1 as KGHSH and CDR2 as LQKENI. The CDR3 DNA is TGTGCCAGCTCACAGACTCAGAGCTCCTACAATGAGCAGTTCTTC. This gives the protein CASSQTQSSYNEQFF.

The chain couples TRBV6-5 to TRBJ1-2; D possibly corresponds to TRBD1 (6 bases). CDR3 length equals 15 residues. CDR1 is MNHEY, CDR2 SVGAGI, per germline. V gave up 4 bases and J gave up 0 bases, with 12 bases separating them. CDR3 sequence (DNA): TGTGCCAGCAGTTCTTGGGGGGCAGCTAACTATGGCTACACCTTC. This translates into CASSSWGAANYGYTF.

This clone was observed a handful of times. The chain carries TRBV5-4 and TRBJ2-3; TRBD1 or TRBD2 may be the D gene (5 bases each). Deletions cut 1 base from V and 4 bases from J, with 10 bases between. CDR1 is SGHNT, CDR2 YYREEE, per germline (reference sequence). This CDR3 has 14 residues. The CDR3 protein is CASSLPGTPDTQYF. The CDR3 region has the DNA TGTGCCAGCAGCTTGCCCGGGACCCCAGATACGCAGTATTTT.

This clone was seen a few times. V is TRBV7-8 and J is TRBJ2-5; D uncertain. The V gene lost 2 bases and the J gene lost 3 bases, with 7 bases spanning the gap. Germline V gene lookup returns CDR1 SGHVS and CDR2 FQNEAQ. The CDR3 runs to 13 residues. The CDR3 reads CASSLIPKETQYF. CDR3 nucleotides: TGTGCCAGCAGCTTAATCCCGAAAGAGACCCAGTACTTC. The entire variable domain, with the rest obtained from reference TRBV7-8 and TRBJ2-5, is as follows: GAGVSQSPRYKVAKRGQDVALRCDPISGHVSLFWYQQALGQGPEFLTYFQNEAQLDKSGLPSDRFFAERPEGSVSTLKIQRTQQEDSAVYLCASSLIPKETQYFGPGTRLLVL.

V usage is TRBV11-2 and J usage is TRBJ2-1; 10 bases align to TRBD1. Germline CDR1 SGHAT, CDR2 FQNNGV. This CDR3 region has 15 residues. Trimming at V came to 9 bases and at J to 0 bases, leaving 5 bases not matched to a gene. This CDR3 is CASGTGASSYNEQFF. Written as DNA, the CDR3 is TGTGCCAGTGGGACAGGGGCGAGCTCCTACAATGAGCAGTTCTTC.

The gene calls are TRBV4-2 and TRBJ2-7, with TRBD2 as a possible D gene (7 bases). The V gene's germline CDR1 is LGHNA and CDR2 YNFKEQ. CDR3 length equals 16 residues. Trimming pared 0 bases from V and 6 bases from J, leaving 18 bases between. The CDR3 region has the DNA TGTGCCAGCAGCCAAGATCGGGGGGCCCGGGACTCCGAGCAGTACTTC. Its protein is CASSQDRGARDSEQYF.

This clone was counted between two and nine times. The rearrangement uses TRBV29-1 and TRBJ2-2; perhaps TRBD2 as D (6 bases). Trimming took off 5 bases at V and 5 bases at J, with 24 bases between the two ends. Germline loops: CDR1 SQVTM, CDR2 ANQGSEA. The CDR3 runs 17 residues. The CDR3 protein is CSVLPLGRDFLTGELFF. The CDR3 DNA follows: TGCAGCGTTCTCCCCCTCGGGCGGGACTTTTTAACCGGGGAGCTGTTTTTT.

This clone was seen more than once but under ten times. CDR3 residues: CSVAGSSYNEQFF. The DNA for the CDR3 is TGCAGCGTTGCAGGGAGCTCCTACAATGAGCAGTTCTTC. The chain combines TRBV29-1 with TRBJ2-1; D tentatively reads TRBD1 or TRBD2 (5 bases each). Germline CDR1 SQVTM, CDR2 ANQGSEA. Trimming stripped 4 bases from V and 0 bases from J, with 7 bases between. The CDR3 is made up of 13 amino acids.